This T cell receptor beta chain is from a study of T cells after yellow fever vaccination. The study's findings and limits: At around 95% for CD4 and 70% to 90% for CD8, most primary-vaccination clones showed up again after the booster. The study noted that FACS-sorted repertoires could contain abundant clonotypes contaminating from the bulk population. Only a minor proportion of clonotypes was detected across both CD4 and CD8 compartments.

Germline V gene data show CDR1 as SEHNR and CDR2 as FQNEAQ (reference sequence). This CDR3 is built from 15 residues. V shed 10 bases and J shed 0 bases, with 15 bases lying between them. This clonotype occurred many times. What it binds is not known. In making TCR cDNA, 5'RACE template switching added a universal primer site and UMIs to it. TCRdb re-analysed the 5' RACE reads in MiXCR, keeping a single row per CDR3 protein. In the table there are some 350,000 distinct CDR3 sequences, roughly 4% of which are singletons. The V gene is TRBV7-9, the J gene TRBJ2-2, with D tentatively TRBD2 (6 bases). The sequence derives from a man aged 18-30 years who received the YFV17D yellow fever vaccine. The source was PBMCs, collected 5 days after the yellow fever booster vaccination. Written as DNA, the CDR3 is TGTGCCACCCCGTGGAGGGCTTCGAACACCGGGGAGCTGTTTTTT. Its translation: CATPWRASNTGELFF.